This T cell receptor beta chain was sequenced in a study of blood T cell repertoires in COVID-19. Profiled with immunoSEQ multiplex PCR; TCRdb holds only in-frame clones, not every one. Among about 59,000 clones listed, 90% were seen once. The V end lost 1 base, the J end lost 4 bases, and 10 bases lay between the germline ends. The CDR3 loop spans 14 amino acids. CDR1 MRHNA and CDR2 SNTAGT come from the germline V gene. The sequenced material came from peripheral blood. The origin of this receptor is a man aged 80 or over with acute or convalescent COVID-19. V gene TRBV6-4 combines with J gene TRBJ1-1, with D hard to call. The DNA for the CDR3 is TGTGCCAGCAGTGACTATCCTAATCTCACTGAAGCTTTCTTT. Translating gives CASSDYPNLTEAFF.